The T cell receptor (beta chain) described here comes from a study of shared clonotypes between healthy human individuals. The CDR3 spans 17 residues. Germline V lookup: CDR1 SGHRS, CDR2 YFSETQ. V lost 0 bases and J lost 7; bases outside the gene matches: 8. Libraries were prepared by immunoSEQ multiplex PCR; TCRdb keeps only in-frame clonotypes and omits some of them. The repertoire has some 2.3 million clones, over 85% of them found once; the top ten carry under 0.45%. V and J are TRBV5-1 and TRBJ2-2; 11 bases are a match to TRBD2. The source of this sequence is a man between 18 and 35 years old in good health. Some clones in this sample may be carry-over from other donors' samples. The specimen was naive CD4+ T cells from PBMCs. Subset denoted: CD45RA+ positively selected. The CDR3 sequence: CASSLVNSGRAGGELFF. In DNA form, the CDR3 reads TGCGCCAGCAGCTTGGTAAATAGCGGGAGGGCCGGCGGGGAGCTGTTTTTT.